The 18 T cell receptor beta chains presented below share a single source sample, sequenced in a study of blood T cell repertoires in COVID-19. TCRdb keeps only in-frame clones here, not all; method: immunoSEQ multiplex PCR. The sample carries approximately 230,000 clones, about four fifths recorded once. Material: peripheral blood. The receptors come from an elderly man with acute or convalescent COVID-19.

This chain links TRBV5-6 with TRBJ1-5, with D unresolved. The CDR3 is made up of 15 amino acids. The V gene lost 9 bases and the J gene lost 4 bases, with 20 bases spanning the gap. The germline V gene encodes CDR1 SGHDT and CDR2 YYEEEE. The CDR3 reads CATEESKVLNQPQHF. DNA of the CDR3: TGTGCCACCGAGGAATCGAAGGTCCTGAATCAGCCCCAGCATTTT.

The chain links TRBV24-1 to TRBJ2-7; a weak D match, TRBD1 (6 bases). Trimming cost V 1 base and J 9 bases, with 9 bases left between them. CDR3 size: 12 residues. CDR1 and CDR2 (germline): KGHDR, SFDVKD. The CDR3 protein is CATSDLTGLQYF. CDR3 in DNA: TGTGCCACCAGTGATTTAACAGGGTTGCAGTACTTC.

This clone appeared a single time. The rearrangement joins TRBV18 to TRBJ1-6; 8 bases align to TRBD1. The germline gives CDR1 KGHSH, CDR2 LQKENI. This CDR3 contains 15 residues. V shed 3 bases and J 7 bases; nucleotides not matched to a gene: 5. The CDR3 here is CASSPRTGPNSPLHF. In DNA, the CDR3 is TGTGCCAGCTCACCCCGGACAGGGCCCAATTCACCCCTCCACTTT.

V is TRBV5-1 and J is TRBJ2-3; 10 bases map to TRBD2. Germline loops: CDR1 SGHRS, CDR2 YFSETQ. The CDR3 sequence is 15 residues long. V was pared by 4 bases and J by 3 bases, with 5 bases of the junction left unmatched. This chain's CDR3 is CASSGSGGSTDTQYF. CDR3 in DNA: TGCGCCAGCAGCGGTAGCGGGGGGTCGACAGATACGCAGTATTTT.

The rearrangement links TRBV20-1 to TRBJ1-2, with D tentatively TRBD1 (5 bases). Between the trimmed V and J ends, which lost 6 bases and 8 bases, there was a span of 13 bases. Germline CDR1 DFQATT, CDR2 SNEGSKA (reference sequence). The CDR3 is 11 amino acids. CDR3 sequence reads: CSAWGGYGYTF. CDR3 DNA: TGCAGTGCGTGGGGGGGGTACGGCTACACCTTC.

This rearrangement joins TRBV7-8 to TRBJ1-5; 9 bases map to TRBD1. The CDR3 totals 18 residues. From germline, CDR1 is SGHVS and CDR2 FQNEAQ. The trim removed 7 bases at V and 2 bases at J, leaving 15 bases unmatched. The CDR3 spells CASILTPGQGRGNQPQHF. The DNA of the CDR3 is TGTGCCAGCATTCTAACTCCGGGACAGGGTAGGGGCAATCAGCCCCAGCATTTT.

The V gene is TRBV6-5, the J gene TRBJ1-2; no clear D. Deletions cut 6 bases from V and 5 bases from J, with 10 bases between. The CDR3 totals 12 residues. Germline CDR1 reads MNHEY; CDR2 reads SVGAGI. The CDR3 protein is CASSPRGYGYTF. The CDR3 bases are TGTGCCAGCAGCCCCCGAGGGTATGGCTACACCTTC.

The chain employs TRBV19 and TRBJ1-4; D is uncertain. Per the germline V gene, CDR1 is LNHDA and CDR2 is SQIVND (reference sequence). The germline V and J ends were trimmed by 6 bases and 0 bases, with 11 bases remaining between them. The CDR3 consists of 15 residues. Here the CDR3 DNA reads TGTGCCAGTAGCACGATCACTGCAACTAATGAAAAACTGTTTTTT. This gives the protein CASSTITATNEKLFF.

V is TRBV11-2 and J is TRBJ2-7; TRBD1 matches at 8 bases. The CDR3 contains 13 residues. V was clipped by 1 base and J by 7 bases; unmatched bases: 3. Germline V gene data show CDR1 as SGHAT and CDR2 as FQNNGV. The CDR3 nucleotides are TGTGCCAGCAGCTTAGGGGACAGGCTTGAGCAGTACTTC. Encoded protein: CASSLGDRLEQYF.

The chain carries TRBV24-1 and TRBJ2-7; 11 nucleotides line up with TRBD1. V shed 7 bases and J 7 bases; nucleotides not matched to a gene: 11. Germline V gene data show CDR1 as KGHDR and CDR2 as SFDVKD. CDR3 size: 15 residues. The CDR3 loop reads CATSPGTGGYREQYF. The CDR3 DNA is TGTGCCACCAGCCCCGGGACAGGGGGGTATCGGGAGCAGTACTTC.

This chain links TRBV4-1 with TRBJ2-3, with TRBD2 matching over 7 bases. Looked up from germline, CDR1 is MGHRA and CDR2 is YSYEKL. This CDR3 spans 15 amino acids. Losses at the gene ends were 6 bases for V and 4 bases for J; bases not matched to a gene: 10. The CDR3 DNA reads as TGCGCCAGCAGACAACGCGGGGGAGGCGCAGATACGCAGTATTTT. Translation gives CASRQRGGGADTQYF.

The V call is TRBV4-1, the J call TRBJ2-1, with 10 bases aligning to TRBD2. Germline CDR1 is MGHRA and CDR2 is YSYEKL. V trimming: 1 base; J trimming: 0 bases; junction bases outside the gene matches: 9. CDR3 length: 19 amino acids. CDR3: CASSQGSSGGWFSYNEQFF. In DNA, the CDR3 is TGCGCCAGCAGCCAAGGTTCTAGCGGGGGTTGGTTCTCCTACAATGAGCAGTTCTTC.

J is TRBJ2-7 and V is TRBV30; possibly TRBD2 for D (5 bases). The germline V and J ends were trimmed by 3 bases and 6 bases, with 9 bases remaining between them. CDR3 length: 11 amino acids. Germline V gene lookup returns CDR1 GTSNPN and CDR2 SVGIG (reference sequence). The CDR3 reads CAWSHGIEQYF. The CDR3 DNA sequence: TGTGCCTGGAGCCACGGGATCGAGCAGTACTTC.

This chain connects TRBV14 to TRBJ2-7, with TRBD1 matching 10 bases. This CDR3 has 17 residues. V shed 3 bases, J shed 5 bases, and the junction held 13 bases outside the gene matches. Germline CDR1 SGHDN, CDR2 FVKESK. The CDR3 loop reads CASSHYTTWDRGDEQYF. The CDR3 DNA reads TGTGCCAGCAGCCACTATACTACCTGGGACAGGGGAGACGAGCAGTACTTC.

The V call is TRBV28, the J call TRBJ2-7; possible D gene TRBD1, 6 bases. The V end lost 0 bases, the J end lost 0 bases, and 6 bases lay between the germline ends. The V gene's germline CDR1 is MDHEN and CDR2 SYDVKM. The length of the CDR3 is 14 residues. DNA of the CDR3: TGTGCCAGCAGTTTATGGGGGGCCTCCTACGAGCAGTACTTC. Translating gives CASSLWGASYEQYF.

This clone was counted once. The rearrangement links TRBV10-2 to TRBJ1-1, with TRBD1 matching over 7 bases. The CDR3 covers 17 residues. Germline CDR1 WSHSY, CDR2 SAAADI. V shed 7 bases and J 1 base; nucleotides not matched to a gene: 15. The DNA of the CDR3 is TGCGCCAGCACCCCGTGGGGGACAGTCCTTAGGAACACTGAAGCTTTCTTT. This sequence encodes CASTPWGTVLRNTEAFF.

The chain is built from TRBV19 and TRBJ1-2; D not certain. The V and J ends lost 5 bases and 8 bases respectively, with 21 bases between them. The germline V gene has CDR1 LNHDA and CDR2 SQIVND (reference sequence). The CDR3 is made up of 15 amino acids. The chain's CDR3 is CASSVTRDLRGGYTF. Written as DNA, the CDR3 is TGTGCCAGTAGTGTGACCCGGGATCTCAGAGGGGGCTACACCTTC.

This clone was seen only a few times. The chain carries TRBV12-5 and TRBJ1-2; 7 bases align to TRBD1. The ends lost 4 bases at V and 8 bases at J; junction bases unmatched: 10. This CDR3 is built from 14 residues. In germline, CDR1 is LGHNT, CDR2 FRNRAP. The CDR3 nucleotides read TGTGCTAGTGGTTCCTCGTGGACAGGCGAGGGCTACACCTTC. This codes for CASGSSWTGEGYTF.